These T cell receptor beta chains were read from a single sample in a study of blood T cell repertoires in COVID-19. Sequenced by immunoSEQ multiplex PCR; TCRdb stores in-frame clones only, minus some. The repertoire holds around 200,000 clones, approximately 84% seen once, with roughly 5% in the top ten. Sequenced input: peripheral blood. Every receptor here comes from a woman of 80 years or more with acute or convalescent COVID-19. The CDR3 runs from the conserved cysteine through the conserved F or W. Fields, in order: clone size, D gene, J gene, V gene, CDR3 DNA, CDR3 protein. A D gene is named only where the DNA matches it firmly. Where a row states a size, it is once, few, many or the class of an expanded clone; other rows omit it.

once,.,TRBJ2-1,TRBV24-1,TGTGCCACCAGTGATTTACTGGATGAGCAGTTCTTC,CATSDLLDEQFF
.,TRBD1,TRBJ2-1,TRBV28,TGTGCCAGCAGCCGCGGGACAGGGAACGGTGAGCAGTTCTTC,CASSRGTGNGEQFF
once,.,TRBJ1-1,TRBV6-5,TGTGCCAGCAGTTACGCAGACGGGGACACTGAAGCTTTCTTT,CASSYADGDTEAFF
.,TRBD1,TRBJ2-7,TRBV5-4,TGTGCCAGCAGCGGCCTACCCAGACAGGGGACCTACGAGCAGTACTTC,CASSGLPRQGTYEQYF
.,TRBD2,TRBJ2-7,TRBV5-1,TGCGCCAGCATGACTAGCGGGAACTCCTACGAGCAGTACTTC,CASMTSGNSYEQYF
.,TRBD1,TRBJ1-2,TRBV9,TGTGCCAGCAGCGTAGCTACGGGGGGACAGGGGAAAGGCTACACCTTC,CASSVATGGQGKGYTF
few,TRBD1,TRBJ1-5,TRBV28,TGTGCCAGCAGGATGGGACAGGATCAGCCCCAGCATTTT,CASRMGQDQPQHF
.,TRBD1,TRBJ2-7,TRBV15,TGTGCCACCAGCAGAGGGGACAGGGCACCCTACGAGCAGTACTTC,CATSRGDRAPYEQYF
.,.,TRBJ1-4,TRBV7-9,TGTGCCAGCAGTTACCAGGGAAATAATGAAAAACTGTTTTTT,CASSYQGNNEKLFF
.,TRBD1,TRBJ1-3,TRBV4-3,TGCGCCAGCAGCCAAGAGGACAGGGGTGGAAACACCATATATTTT,CASSQEDRGGNTIYF
.,TRBD1,TRBJ1-5,TRBV2,TGTGCCAGCATCGGACAGGGAGGTTACCAGCCCCAGCATTTT,CASIGQGGYQPQHF
few,.,TRBJ1-1,TRBV7-2,TGTGCCAGCAGCTTTGCTCCCACCCGAGGCACTGAAGCTTTCTTT,CASSFAPTRGTEAFF
few,TRBD2,TRBJ2-1,TRBV7-2,TGTGCCAGCAGCTTACGGCCTTCCCGGGAGGTTTGGGGTGGGCAGTTCTTC,CASSLRPSREVWGGQFF
.,.,TRBJ1-5,TRBV27,TGTGCCAGCAGTCCCCGGGGACATCTCCCATCTGGATATAGCAATCAGCCCCAGCATTTT,CASSPRGHLPSGYSNQPQHF
.,TRBD1,TRBJ2-1,TRBV3-1/TRBV3-2,TGTGCCATTTCGAAAGGGGGCGGCCATTCTGAGCAGTTCTTC,CAISKGGGHSEQFF
.,TRBD2,TRBJ2-1,TRBV6-6,TGTGCCAGCAGTCTAGCCCCGGGACTAGCGGGAGATAGGTACAATGAGCAGTTCTTC,CASSLAPGLAGDRYNEQFF
once,TRBD2,TRBJ2-5,TRBV7-9,TGTGCCAGCAGCCTGGGTTGGGGGACTAGCGGGAAACTTGGAGAGACCCAGTACTTC,CASSLGWGTSGKLGETQYF
.,.,TRBJ2-6,TRBV5-5,TGTGCCAGCAGCTTGGTAGCTGGGGCCAACGTCCTGACTTTC,CASSLVAGANVLTF
few,TRBD1,TRBJ1-2,TRBV27,TGTGCCAGCAGCCGAAACCGAAAGACAGGGGGCGCCTATGGCTACACCTTC,CASSRNRKTGGAYGYTF
few,.,TRBJ2-3,TRBV23-1,TGCGCCCCCCCGCAACTTATCCGCCCTCTAGGGGGGGGAGACTCCAACGATACGCAGTATTTT,CAPPQLIRPLGGGDSNDTQYF
.,TRBD1,TRBJ1-6,TRBV28,TGTGCCACCCGGACAGGGAGCTCCTATAATTCACCCCTCCACTTT,CATRTGSSYNSPLHF
.,.,TRBJ1-1,TRBV9,TGTGCCAGCAGCGCCCGACAGGCGACTGAAGCTTTCTTT,CASSARQATEAFF
.,TRBD2,TRBJ2-1,TRBV24-1,TGTGCCACCAGTGATTTGGCCCGAGGGGCTAGCGGGAGGAATGAGCAGTTCTTC,CATSDLARGASGRNEQFF
.,.,TRBJ2-3,TRBV3-1/TRBV3-2,TGTGCCAGCAGCCAAGAGGTGCGAGCTACGCAGTATTTT,CASSQEVRATQYF
.,.,TRBJ2-2,TRBV4-1,TGCGCCAGCAGTATTTCCATCCGGTGGGAGCTGTTTTTT,CASSISIRWELFF
.,TRBD1,TRBJ2-1,TRBV2,TGTGCCAGCGTCCGGGACAGTTACAATGAGCAGTTCTTC,CASVRDSYNEQFF
.,.,TRBJ2-7,TRBV6-5,TGTGCCAGCACGGACGGAGGGTTAGACGGCGAGCAGTACTTC,CASTDGGLDGEQYF
.,TRBD2,TRBJ2-1,TRBV29-1,TGCAGCGTCCGCTGGCTCGGGGGGGGGAATGAGCAGTTCTTC,CSVRWLGGGNEQFF
.,.,TRBJ1-2,TRBV5-1,TGCGCCAGCAGCTATGACGGGGACTATGGCTACACCTTC,CASSYDGDYGYTF
.,.,TRBJ2-2,TRBV5-1,TGCGCCAGCAGGGCCCAAATGGCCTCCAGCGGGGAGCTGTTTTTT,CASRAQMASSGELFF
.,.,TRBJ1-1,TRBV5-5,TGTGCCAGCAGCTTGGGTCCGAAGATCATGGCCACTGAAGCTTTCTTT,CASSLGPKIMATEAFF
.,TRBD1,TRBJ2-7,TRBV28,TGTGCCAGCAGTTTAAGCAGGGGGAAGGCCACCGTTGTCGAGCAGTACTTC,CASSLSRGKATVVEQYF
.,.,TRBJ1-5,TRBV5-6,TGTGCCAGCAGCATAGACAGAAATCAGCCCCAGCATTTT,CASSIDRNQPQHF
.,TRBD2,TRBJ2-2,TRBV27,TGTGCCAGCAGTTATCCGGGAGGGCCCTGGACCGGGGAGCTGTTTTTT,CASSYPGGPWTGELFF
.,TRBD1,TRBJ1-3,TRBV30,TGTGCCTGGAGAATACAGGGGGCCCCTGGAAACACCATATATTTT,CAWRIQGAPGNTIYF
.,TRBD1,TRBJ1-1,TRBV7-8,TGTGCCAGCACTATACAGGGGGCCGACACTGAAGCTTTCTTT,CASTIQGADTEAFF
.,.,TRBJ1-1,TRBV7-8,TGTGCCAGCAGCTTAAGTACAGGGCTATGGGCTTTCTTT,CASSLSTGLWAFF
few,TRBD2,TRBJ2-2,TRBV24-1,TGTGCCACCAGTGACGCCGGGACTAGCGGGTACACCGGGGAGCTGTTTTTT,CATSDAGTSGYTGELFF
.,.,TRBJ1-2,TRBV9,TGTGCCAGCACCCTAGGGTCAGTGGGGGGAGCTAACTATGGCTACACCTTC,CASTLGSVGGANYGYTF